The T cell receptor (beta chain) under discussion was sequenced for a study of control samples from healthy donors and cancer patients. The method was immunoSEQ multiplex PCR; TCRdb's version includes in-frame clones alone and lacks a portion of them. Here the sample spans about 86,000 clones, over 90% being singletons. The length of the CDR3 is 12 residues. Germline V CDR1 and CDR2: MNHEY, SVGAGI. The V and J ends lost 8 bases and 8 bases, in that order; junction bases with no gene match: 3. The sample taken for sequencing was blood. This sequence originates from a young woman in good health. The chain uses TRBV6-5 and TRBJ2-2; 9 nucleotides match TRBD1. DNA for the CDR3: TGTGCCAGCGCACAGGGGGCTGGGGAGCTGTTTTTT. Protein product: CASAQGAGELFF.